The present T cell receptor (beta chain) was sequenced within a study of regulatory T cells in long-lasting Graves disease. With respect to this clonotype: The antigen remains undetermined. A read error may produce the germline difference seen at one junction end.

Whole-study findings and limits: TRBV28, TRBJ1-2 and TRBJ2-5 were segments that persistent disease favored. The study examined only peripheral blood, not thyroid tissue.

CDR1 SGHTA and CDR2 FQGNSA come from the germline V gene. The CDR3 is 18 residues long. Time point meaning: persistent/refractory GD, antithyroid drugs over 5 years with positive TRAb. PBMC RNA was the source of the TCR library. It was an endocrinology department in Xi'an, China, that provided the patients. Roughly 9.2-milliliter peripheral blood samples went into EDTA tubes. Combining iRepertoire HTBI primers with Arm-PCR of CDR3 regions, the authors built TCR beta libraries. TCRdb re-called the multiplex PCR reads through MiXCR, storing one row per CDR3 protein. There are about 290,000 distinct CDR3 sequences in the sample; more than 20% occur only once, and just over 55% lies in the top ten.

The clonotype originates from a female donor with Graves disease. The V and J genes are TRBV7-2 and TRBJ2-5; D possibly corresponds to TRBD2 (6 bases). Sample: peripheral blood mononuclear cells (PBMCs), taken when the disease was refractory, from a patient treated with antithyroid drugs. The CDR3 DNA reads TGCGCCAGCAGCCAAGATACGGAATCGGGCGGGGTGGGAGAGACCCAGTACTTC. It is translated as CASSQDTESGGVGETQYF.